The 26 T cell receptor beta chains below were found in one sample sequenced in a study of chemoradiotherapy in HPV16-positive cancers (dated by TCRdb to 2021 to 2024). The library was produced with the immunoSEQ multiplex PCR assay. This immuneACCESS table, as held by TCRdb, lists in-frame sequences with V and J called but not all clones. Of the missing ones, under half trace to an unresolved V gene in checked studies; the others have no known cause. The sample profile shows about 10,000 clones; around 80% of them were found once. The ten largest account for about 13% of the sample. The input for sequencing was tumor tissue, taken from a patient who underwent chemoradiotherapy. The receptors were sampled from a human donor with HPV-associated anogenital cancer.

This chain links TRBV5-1 with TRBJ1-5, with D tentatively TRBD1 (6 bases). Germline V gene data show CDR1 as SGHRS and CDR2 as YFSETQ. CDR3 length: 14 amino acids. V lost 0 bases, J lost 8 bases, and 12 bases lay in between. The CDR3 here is CASSLGAGEKPQHF. CDR3 nucleotide sequence: TGCGCCAGCAGCTTGGGGGCAGGGGAGAAGCCCCAGCATTTT.

Only one count was recorded for this clone. The chain joins TRBV2 to TRBJ1-1, with no clear D. The CDR3 covers 13 residues. Trimming stripped 7 bases from V and 4 bases from J, with 13 bases between. Germline V CDR1 and CDR2: SNHLY, FYNNEI. Here the CDR3 reads CASTAQFGTEAFF. The CDR3 nucleotides are TGTGCCAGCACCGCGCAGTTCGGCACTGAAGCTTTCTTT.

J is TRBJ1-2 and V is TRBV27; TRBD1 agrees at 7 bases. Germline loops: CDR1 MNHEY, CDR2 SMNVEV (reference sequence). Trimming removed 6 bases from V and 3 bases from J; junction bases left unmatched: 4. There are 13 residues in the CDR3. This chain's CDR3 is CASSQTGDYGYTF. The CDR3 nucleotides read TGTGCCAGCAGCCAAACAGGGGACTATGGCTACACCTTC.

The chain links TRBV7-9 to TRBJ2-7; the D gene is possibly TRBD1 (6 bases). This CDR3 is built from 15 residues. Trimming removed 5 bases at V and 6 bases at J, with 20 bases between. Germline-derived CDR1 and CDR2 are SEHNR and FQNEAQ (reference sequence). This chain's CDR3 is CASSEWGPEGPEQYF. CDR3 bases: TGTGCCAGCAGCGAATGGGGGCCAGAAGGCCCCGAGCAGTACTTC.

This clone has a handful of counts. The rearrangement links TRBV6-1 to TRBJ1-5; the D is unclear. The CDR3 loop spans 10 amino acids. Germline V gene sequence: CDR1 MNHNS, CDR2 SASEGT. CDR3 bases: TGTGGGGGAGGAGATCAGCCCCAGCATTTT. Translated, it gives CGGGDQPQHF.

The J gene is TRBJ2-7, the V gene TRBV30; D possibly corresponds to TRBD1 (5 bases). Trimming shortened V by 0 bases and J by 2 bases, and 14 bases separated the two germline ends. The CDR3 has 15 residues. Germline values: CDR1 GTSNPN, CDR2 SVGIG (reference sequence). CDR3 region: CAWSVLWTPAYEQYF. In DNA form, the CDR3 reads TGTGCCTGGAGTGTATTGTGGACACCCGCCTACGAGCAGTACTTC.

The chain has TRBV28 and TRBJ1-5, with 11 positions matching TRBD1. Per germline, CDR1 MDHEN and CDR2 SYDVKM. The CDR3 length is 18 residues. V lost 2 bases and J lost 0; bases outside the gene matches: 6. In DNA, the CDR3 is TGTGCCAGCAGTTTACAAGGGACAGGGGGTTATAGCAATCAGCCCCAGCATTTT. This sequence encodes CASSLQGTGGYSNQPQHF.

This chain connects TRBV27 to TRBJ2-7; the match to TRBD1 covers 9 bases. CDR1 MNHEY and CDR2 SMNVEV come from the germline V gene (reference sequence). V gave up 2 bases and J gave up 7 bases; unmatched junction bases: 12. The CDR3 length is 16 residues. The CDR3, as DNA: TGTGCCAGCAGTTTAGTACGGACAGGGGTGGTCATAGAGCAGTACTTC. Translating it yields CASSLVRTGVVIEQYF.

This chain connects TRBV18 to TRBJ1-2; D ambiguous. V lost 6 bases to trimming and J lost 4 bases, with 12 bases between them. Germline loops: CDR1 KGHSH, CDR2 LQKENI. This CDR3 region has 13 residues. CDR3 sequence: CASSAVGSYGYTF. DNA of the CDR3: TGTGCCAGCTCCGCCGTCGGGTCCTATGGCTACACCTTC.

V and J are TRBV6-4 and TRBJ1-2; a weak D match, TRBD1 (6 bases). Germline V gives CDR1 MRHNA, CDR2 SNTAGT. The V end was cut by 5 bases, the J end by 8 bases, with 12 bases between. This CDR3 is 12 amino acids long. CDR3 in DNA: TGTGCCAGCAGTCCCCCGGGGGGCGGCTACACCTTC. The encoded protein is CASSPPGGGYTF.

This chain connects TRBV27 to TRBJ2-1, with D possibly being TRBD1 (5 bases). The V and J ends lost 1 base and 9 bases respectively, with 19 bases between them. In germline, CDR1 is MNHEY, CDR2 SMNVEV (reference sequence). This CDR3 has 16 amino acids. The CDR3 DNA is TGTGCCAGCAGTTTATTCGGACACCAAAACCCGGGTGAGCAGTTCTTC. Its translation: CASSLFGHQNPGEQFF.

CDR3 amino acids: CASSNGVSISGNTIYF. CDR3 DNA sequence: TGTGCCAGCTCAAACGGCGTCAGTATCTCTGGAAACACCATATATTTT. This rearrangement joins TRBV18 to TRBJ1-3; D unresolved. The V gene lost 5 bases and the J gene lost 0 bases, with 14 bases spanning the gap. The length of the CDR3 is 16 residues. The V gene's germline CDR1 is KGHSH and CDR2 LQKENI.

This chain links TRBV4-1 with TRBJ2-3; 7 nucleotides line up with TRBD2. Germline trimming cut 0 bases from V and 0 bases from J; bases unmatched to any gene: 9. The CDR3 is 18 residues long. Germline CDR1 and CDR2: MGHRA and YSYEKL. This CDR3 is CASSQEIGASGSTDTQYF. The CDR3, as DNA: TGCGCCAGCAGCCAAGAAATCGGGGCTAGCGGCAGCACAGATACGCAGTATTTT.

The chain carries TRBV21-1 and TRBJ1-1; the D call TRBD1 from the table was never checked on the DNA. TRBV21-1 is given as a pseudogene. This CDR3 comprises 12 residues. The CDR3 is CASSKGGPEAFF. The DNA for the CDR3 is TGTGCCAGCAGCAAAGGGGGGCCTGAAGCTTTCTTT.

The chain couples TRBV2 to TRBJ2-7; 7 nucleotides line up with TRBD2. Germline CDR1 SNHLY, CDR2 FYNNEI. V lost 5 bases, J lost 3 bases, and 7 bases stayed unmatched. The CDR3 is 14 residues long. The CDR3 sequence is CASSYQSGVYEQYF. The CDR3 region has the DNA TGTGCCAGCAGTTACCAAAGCGGGGTCTACGAGCAGTACTTC.

The chain is built from TRBV11-2 and TRBJ2-6, with a weak D call TRBD2 (5 bases). CDR3 length equals 14 residues. In germline, CDR1 is SGHAT, CDR2 FQNNGV. V was shortened by 1 base and J by 4 bases, with 5 bases between the two germline ends. CDR3 in amino acids: CASSLAGGANVLTF. The CDR3 nucleotides read TGTGCCAGCAGCTTAGCGGGGGGGGCCAACGTCCTGACTTTC. The whole variable domain, filled in from reference TRBV11-2 and TRBJ2-6, reads EAGVAQSPRYKIIEKRQSVAFWCNPISGHATLYWYQQILGQGPKLLIQFQNNGVVDDSQLPKDRFSAERLKGVDSTLKIQPAKLEDSAVYLCASSLAGGANVLTFGAGSRLTVL.

The rearrangement joins TRBV4-2 to TRBJ2-7; unclear D gene. V lost 8 bases, J lost 4 bases, and 9 bases lay in between. The CDR3 contains 11 residues. Germline loops: CDR1 LGHNA, CDR2 YNFKEQ. The CDR3 region has the DNA TGTGCCAGCGGACCCTGGTACGAGCAGTACTTC. Translation: CASGPWYEQYF.

CDR3 sequence: CSVYRGLYTGELFF. CDR3 DNA: TGCAGCGTCTACAGGGGGCTGTACACCGGGGAGCTGTTTTTT. The chain uses TRBV29-1 and TRBJ2-2; TRBD1 matches at 9 bases. Looked up from germline, CDR1 is SQVTM and CDR2 is ANQGSEA. CDR3 length: 14 amino acids. With V trimmed by 6 bases and J by 3 bases, 5 bases remained unmatched.

The chain combines TRBV12-1 with TRBJ2-4; the DNA was not compared with TRBD2, the D call given in the table. TRBV12-1 is tagged as a pseudogene. The CDR3 is made up of 12 amino acids. CDR3 protein: CASTHGGGSQYF. The CDR3 region has the DNA TGTGCCAGCACCCACGGGGGGGGTAGTCAGTACTTC.

V gene TRBV7-5 combines with J gene TRBJ2-4; the table's D call, TRBD1, has no DNA check behind it. TRBV7-5 constitutes a pseudogene. CDR3 length equals 19 residues. CDR3 sequence reads: CVRSLGWPTGGLVKNIQYF. CDR3 DNA sequence: TGTGTCAGAAGCTTAGGGTGGCCCACAGGGGGTTTAGTCAAAAACATTCAGTACTTC.

The rearrangement uses TRBV5-4 and TRBJ2-3; the match to TRBD2 covers 8 bases. The J segment lost 4 bases and the V segment lost 4 bases, leaving 8 bases of the junction unmatched. The length of the CDR3 is 15 residues. Germline lookup yields CDR1 SGHNT and CDR2 YYREEE (reference sequence). In DNA, the CDR3 is TGTGCCAGCAGCGCCGGGACTAGTAGCGCAGATACGCAGTATTTT. This sequence encodes CASSAGTSSADTQYF.

The chain recombines TRBV11-2 with TRBJ1-5, with TRBD1 as a possible D gene (5 bases). Looked up from germline, CDR1 is SGHAT and CDR2 is FQNNGV. V was cut by 3 bases and J by 9 bases, with 12 bases left in between. The CDR3 has 13 amino acids. This chain's CDR3 is CASSLGQGRPQHF. CDR3 sequence (DNA): TGTGCCAGCAGCTTGGGTCAGGGACGGCCCCAGCATTTT.

CDR3 protein: CASSFRQGAAEAFF. The CDR3 DNA reads TGTGCCAGCAGCTTTCGACAGGGGGCAGCTGAAGCTTTCTTT. The chain uses TRBV11-1 and TRBJ1-1; TRBD1 agrees at 10 bases. There are 14 residues in the CDR3. Per germline, CDR1 SGHAT and CDR2 FQDESV (reference sequence). Trimming removed 3 bases from V and 6 bases from J; junction bases left unmatched: 4.

The genes are TRBV7-2 and TRBJ1-6; TRBD1 is a possible D gene (5 bases). The germline CDR1 and CDR2 sequences are SGHTA and FQGNSA. The CDR3 is 15 residues long. The V end lost 1 base, the J end lost 8 bases, and 12 bases lay between the germline ends. CDR3 coding DNA: TGTGCCAGCAGCTTAGTGCAGGGTTCGCATTCACCCCTCCACTTT. This codes for CASSLVQGSHSPLHF.

This clone was found a few times. J is TRBJ1-4 and V is TRBV7-9, with D hard to call. Trimming shortened V by 4 bases and J by 3 bases, and 6 bases separated the two germline ends. The CDR3 totals 13 residues. Germline V gene sequence: CDR1 SEHNR, CDR2 FQNEAQ (reference sequence). The CDR3 protein is CASSSGPNEKLFF. In DNA, the CDR3 is TGTGCCAGCAGCTCCGGCCCTAATGAAAAACTGTTTTTT.

The chain joins TRBV6-6 to TRBJ1-2; 8 bases line up with TRBD1. The CDR3 spans 13 residues. With 3 bases clipped from V and 6 bases from J, the junction kept 3 bases outside the gene matches. Looked up from germline, CDR1 is MNHNY and CDR2 is SVGAGI (reference sequence). The DNA for the CDR3 is TGTGCCAGCAGTTATCAGGGGGCAAATGGCTACACCTTC. It is translated as CASSYQGANGYTF.